This TCR beta chain was profiled in a study of metastatic and nonmetastatic thyroid tumors. Study observations and caveats: Malignant thyroid tumors reportedly had TCR beta diversity that was significantly higher than in benign nodules, in blood and tumor.

TCRdb re-clonotyped the PCR reads through MiXCR. The sample includes approximately 12,000 clones, under 25% of them seen just once. Looked up from germline, CDR1 is MDHEN and CDR2 is SYDVKM. Losses at the gene ends were 4 bases for V and 5 bases for J; bases not matched to a gene: 8. The CDR3 consists of 15 residues. Note on this clone: Its cognate antigen is unknown.

Before thyroid surgery, none of the patients had received any treatment. The sequence was obtained from a female donor with papillary thyroid cancer or a benign thyroid nodule (not recorded which). Some clones in this sample may be carry-over from other donors' samples. This chain links TRBV28 with TRBJ2-7, with 10 bases that match TRBD1. The sample was adjacent normal tissue. The CDR3 protein is CASSSPGTGENEQYF. The CDR3 region has the DNA TGTGCCAGCAGTTCACCGGGGACAGGGGAAAACGAGCAGTACTTC.